What follows is one TCR beta chain and its context. Antigen: not known. Germline values: CDR1 MNHEY, CDR2 SVGAGI. There are 13 residues in the CDR3. V was shortened by 0 bases and J by 10 bases, with 7 bases between the two germline ends. In the ViraFEST assay, antigen-specific CD4+ clonotypes were identified by expansion after peptide-pool stimulation. Around day 10 of culture, CD4+ T cells were separated out. Between March and December 2020, the person had a SARS-CoV-2 infection that PCR confirmed. This record belongs to a study of vaccination effects on CD4 cells after COVID-19. The protocol was immunoSEQ multiplex PCR, while the TCRdb copy is restricted to in-frame clones and leaves out a portion. The top ten hold about 30% of the sample, which has 30,000 to 35,000 clones, 70% to 85% seen once.

The V call is TRBV6-5, the J call TRBJ1-6, with D possibly being TRBD1 (5 bases). This receptor was identified in a human donor who had a prior SARS-CoV-2 infection. This sample comprised CD4+ T cells from PBMCs cultured with a peptide pool, obtained before COVID-19 vaccination. The CDR3 is CASSYSWGSPLHF. The CDR3 bases are TGTGCCAGCAGTTACTCATGGGGGTCACCCCTCCACTTT.